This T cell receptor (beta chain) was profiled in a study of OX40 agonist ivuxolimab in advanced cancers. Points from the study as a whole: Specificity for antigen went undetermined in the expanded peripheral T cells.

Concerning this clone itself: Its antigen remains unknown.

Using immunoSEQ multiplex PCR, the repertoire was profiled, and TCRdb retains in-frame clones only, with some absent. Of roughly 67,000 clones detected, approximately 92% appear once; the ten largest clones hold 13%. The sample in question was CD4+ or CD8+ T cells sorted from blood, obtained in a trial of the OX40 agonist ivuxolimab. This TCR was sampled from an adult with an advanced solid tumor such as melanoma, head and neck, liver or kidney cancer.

CDR3 bases: TGTGCCAGCCGATATCAGGGTCGGCAAGAGACCCAGTACTTC. Its protein product is CASRYQGRQETQYF. The chain uses TRBV7-9 and TRBJ2-5; D is possibly TRBD1 (5 bases). V lost 8 bases, J lost 2 bases, and 15 bases lay in between. The CDR3 runs 14 residues. Germline values: CDR1 SEHNR, CDR2 FQNEAQ (reference sequence).